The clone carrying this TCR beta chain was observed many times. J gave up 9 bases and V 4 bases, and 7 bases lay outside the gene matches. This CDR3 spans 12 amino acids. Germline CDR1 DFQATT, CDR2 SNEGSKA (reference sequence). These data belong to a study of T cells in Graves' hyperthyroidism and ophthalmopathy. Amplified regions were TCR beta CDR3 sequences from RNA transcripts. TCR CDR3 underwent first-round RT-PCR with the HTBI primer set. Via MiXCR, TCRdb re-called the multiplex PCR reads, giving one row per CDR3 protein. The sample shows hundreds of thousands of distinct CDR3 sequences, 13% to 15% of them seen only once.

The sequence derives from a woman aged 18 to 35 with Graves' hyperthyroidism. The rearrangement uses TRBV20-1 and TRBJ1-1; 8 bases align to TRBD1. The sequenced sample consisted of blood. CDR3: CSATRGRDQAFF. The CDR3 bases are TGCAGTGCTACCAGGGGGCGCGACCAAGCTTTCTTT.